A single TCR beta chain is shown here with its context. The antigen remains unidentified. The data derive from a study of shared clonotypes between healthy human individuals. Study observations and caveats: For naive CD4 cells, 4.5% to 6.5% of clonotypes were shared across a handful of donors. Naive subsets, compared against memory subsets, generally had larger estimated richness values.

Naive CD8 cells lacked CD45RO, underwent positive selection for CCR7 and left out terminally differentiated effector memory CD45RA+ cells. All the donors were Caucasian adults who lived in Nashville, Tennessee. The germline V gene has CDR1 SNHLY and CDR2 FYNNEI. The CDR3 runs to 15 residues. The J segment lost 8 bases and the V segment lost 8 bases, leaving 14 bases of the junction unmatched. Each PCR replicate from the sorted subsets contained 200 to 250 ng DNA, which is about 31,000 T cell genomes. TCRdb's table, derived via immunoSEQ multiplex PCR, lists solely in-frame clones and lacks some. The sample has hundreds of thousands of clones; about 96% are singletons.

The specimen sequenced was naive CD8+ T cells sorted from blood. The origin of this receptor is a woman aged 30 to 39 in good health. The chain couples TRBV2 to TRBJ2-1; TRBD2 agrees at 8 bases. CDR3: CASSRGSGSSYEQFF. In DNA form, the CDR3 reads TGTGCCAGCTCCCGGGGGAGCGGGAGTAGCTATGAGCAGTTCTTC. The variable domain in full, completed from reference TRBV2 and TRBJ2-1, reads EPEVTQTPSHQVTQMGQEVILRCVPISNHLYFYWYRQILGQKVEFLVSFYNNEISEKSEIFDDQFSVERPDGSNFTLKIRSTKLEDSAMYFCASSRGSGSSYEQFFGPGTRLTVL.